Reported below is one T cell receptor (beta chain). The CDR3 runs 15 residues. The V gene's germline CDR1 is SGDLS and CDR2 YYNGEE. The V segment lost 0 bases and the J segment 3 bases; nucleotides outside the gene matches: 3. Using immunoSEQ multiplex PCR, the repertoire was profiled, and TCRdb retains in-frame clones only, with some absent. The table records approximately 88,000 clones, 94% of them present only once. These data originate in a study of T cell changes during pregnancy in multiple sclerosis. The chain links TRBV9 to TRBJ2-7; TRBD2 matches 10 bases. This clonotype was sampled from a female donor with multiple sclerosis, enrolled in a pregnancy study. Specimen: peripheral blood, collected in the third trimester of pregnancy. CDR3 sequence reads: CASSVGGLASYEQYF. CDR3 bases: TGTGCCAGCAGCGTAGGGGGACTAGCGAGCTACGAGCAGTACTTC.